One sample yielded the 15 T cell receptor beta chains listed below, sequenced in a study of T-cell reconstitution after alpha-beta-depleted transplantation in children. A library of TCRbeta sequences, prepared with unique molecular identifiers, was generated. TCRdb itself ran the PCR reads through MiXCR, one entry per CDR3 protein. The profile shows hundreds of thousands of distinct CDR3 sequences, about a sixth of them singletons. This specimen was PBMCs from the stem cell graft donor, taken from the stem cell graft. These receptor sequences come from a human donor who donated a stem cell graft to a child with acute lymphoblastic leukemia.

The chain joins TRBV7-3 to TRBJ2-3, with 8 bases aligning to TRBD2. After removal of 3 bases from V and 3 bases from J, the junction contained 8 bases not matched to a gene. The CDR3 totals 16 residues. Germline CDR1 and CDR2: SGHTA and FQGTGA. The CDR3 protein is CASSFQRGSLTDTQYF. In DNA, the CDR3 is TGTGCCAGCAGCTTTCAGCGGGGGAGCCTGACAGATACGCAGTATTTT.

Only a few counts were recorded for this clonotype. V usage is TRBV7-2 and J usage is TRBJ2-1, with TRBD1 identical over 9 bases. The CDR3 sequence is 14 residues long. With V trimmed by 7 bases and J by 4 bases, 5 bases remained unmatched. Germline V gene data show CDR1 as SGHTA and CDR2 as FQGNSA. The CDR3 protein is CASTFGTGYNEQFF. The CDR3 DNA reads TGTGCCAGCACCTTCGGGACAGGGTACAATGAGCAGTTCTTC.

There are many counts of this clonotype. This rearrangement joins TRBV12-3 or TRBV12-4 to TRBJ2-5; 14 bases map to TRBD2. This CDR3 spans 15 amino acids. Losses at the gene ends were 4 bases for V and 5 bases for J; bases not matched to a gene: 3. The chain's CDR3 is CASSSGTSGSETQYF. The CDR3 nucleotides are TGTGCCAGCAGTTCCGGGACTAGCGGGAGTGAGACCCAGTACTTC.

This clonotype has more than one count but fewer than ten. The chain has TRBV5-1 and TRBJ2-1, with a weak D call TRBD1 (5 bases). Looked up from germline, CDR1 is SGHRS and CDR2 is YFSETQ. The CDR3 runs 14 residues. Trimming cost V 7 bases and J 8 bases, with 19 bases left between them. DNA for the CDR3: TGCGCCAGCCTTCCGCAAAGTAGGGGCGATGAGCAGTTCTTC. Translation gives CASLPQSRGDEQFF.

This clonotype has more than one count but fewer than ten. The chain joins TRBV18 to TRBJ1-2, with D possibly being TRBD1 (5 bases). The CDR3 extends over 15 amino acids. Deletions cut 0 bases from V and 4 bases from J, with 12 bases between. CDR1 KGHSH and CDR2 LQKENI come from the germline V gene. CDR3: CASSPPAGLFYGYTF. The CDR3 DNA reads as TGTGCCAGCTCACCACCGGCAGGGTTATTCTATGGCTACACCTTC.

This clonotype was detected a few times. The gene calls are TRBV5-1 and TRBJ2-2; D uncertain. This CDR3 region has 13 residues. The germline V gene encodes CDR1 SGHRS and CDR2 YFSETQ. V lost 5 bases to trimming and J lost 5 bases, with 10 bases between them. As DNA, the CDR3 is TGCGCCAGCAGTCCGGGTTGGACCGGGGAGCTGTTTTTT. Protein sequence: CASSPGWTGELFF.

This clonotype was recorded at least ten times. The V call is TRBV6-5, the J call TRBJ1-2, with D hard to call. The CDR3 has 13 amino acids. The germline gives CDR1 MNHEY, CDR2 SVGAGI. V was pared by 4 bases and J by 1 base, with 7 bases between. CDR3 in amino acids: CASSLRSNYGYTF. DNA for the CDR3: TGTGCCAGCAGTTTGCGGAGTAACTATGGCTACACCTTC.

This clonotype was recorded a few times. The chain couples TRBV5-6 to TRBJ2-1; D not certain. V was shortened by 4 bases and J by 0 bases, with 17 bases between the two germline ends. The CDR3 sequence is 17 residues long. Germline values: CDR1 SGHDT, CDR2 YYEEEE. The CDR3 region is CASSPAPARRSYNEQFF. CDR3 sequence (DNA): TGTGCCAGCAGCCCGGCCCCCGCGCGGCGCTCCTACAATGAGCAGTTCTTC.

This clonotype was observed a handful of times. The chain combines TRBV5-6 with TRBJ2-7; 9 bases align to TRBD2. The CDR3 is 15 amino acids. Germline CDR1 and CDR2: SGHDT and YYEEEE. Trimming took 5 bases from V and 2 from J; bases not matched to a gene: 8. The CDR3 is CASSSLAGQPYEQYF. CDR3 in DNA: TGTGCCAGCAGTTCCCTAGCGGGGCAACCCTACGAGCAGTACTTC.

There are a few counts of this clonotype. The CDR3, as DNA: TGTGCCAGCAGCGTAGCTCAAACTGAGCAGTTCTTC. As protein: CASSVAQTEQFF. V and J are TRBV9 and TRBJ2-1; D gene uncertain. Germline CDR1 reads SGDLS; CDR2 reads YYNGEE. V was cut by 0 bases and J by 9 bases, with 7 bases left in between. The length of the CDR3 is 12 residues.

The chain combines TRBV7-6 with TRBJ2-5, with D unresolved. Trimming cost V 5 bases and J 1 base, with 11 bases left between them. CDR1 SGHVS and CDR2 FNYEAQ come from the germline V gene. This CDR3 comprises 14 residues. CDR3 region: CASSPNYGQETQYF. DNA for the CDR3: TGTGCCAGCAGCCCTAATTATGGCCAAGAGACCCAGTACTTC.

The chain couples TRBV15 to TRBJ2-6; possible D gene TRBD1, 6 bases. CDR3 length: 17 residues. Germline V gene data show CDR1 as LNHNV and CDR2 as YYDKDF (reference sequence). Deletions cut 5 bases from V and 0 bases from J, with 14 bases between. Written as DNA, the CDR3 is TGTGCCACCAGCGGATTGACAGGATCCTCTGGGGCCAACGTCCTGACTTTC. Protein: CATSGLTGSSGANVLTF.

This clonotype was seen only a few times. The V call is TRBV20-1, the J call TRBJ2-7; 12 bases align to TRBD2. The CDR3 extends over 15 amino acids. Germline V gene lookup returns CDR1 DFQATT and CDR2 SNEGSKA (reference sequence). With V trimmed by 1 base and J by 6 bases, 7 bases remained unmatched. The CDR3 spells CSARGLAGALGEQYF. DNA of the CDR3: TGCAGTGCTAGAGGACTAGCGGGAGCCCTCGGCGAGCAGTACTTC.

The chain employs TRBV19 and TRBJ1-5; D uncertain. This CDR3 region has 12 residues. V dropped 6 bases and J dropped 5 bases, with 8 bases sitting between them. Looked up from germline, CDR1 is LNHDA and CDR2 is SQIVND (reference sequence). CDR3 coding DNA: TGTGCCAGTAGCAGTAATTATCAGCCCCAGCATTTT. Its translation is CASSSNYQPQHF.

J is TRBJ1-4 and V is TRBV25-1, with D perhaps TRBD1 (6 bases). The CDR3 runs to 15 residues. Per the germline V gene, CDR1 is MGHDK and CDR2 is SYGVNS. Trimming removed 1 base from V and 5 bases from J, with 11 bases in between. This chain's CDR3 is CASSELGGVNEKLFF. As DNA, the CDR3 is TGTGCCAGCAGTGAATTGGGGGGCGTAAATGAAAAACTGTTTTTT.